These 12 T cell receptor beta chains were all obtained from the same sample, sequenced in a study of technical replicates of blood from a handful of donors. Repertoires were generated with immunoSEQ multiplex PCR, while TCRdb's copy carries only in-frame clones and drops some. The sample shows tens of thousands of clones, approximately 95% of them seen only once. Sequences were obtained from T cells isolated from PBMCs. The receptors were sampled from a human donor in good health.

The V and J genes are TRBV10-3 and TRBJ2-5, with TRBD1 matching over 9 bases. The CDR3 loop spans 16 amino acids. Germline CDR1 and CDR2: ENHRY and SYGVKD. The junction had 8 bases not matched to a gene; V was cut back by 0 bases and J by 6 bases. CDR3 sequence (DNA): TGTGCCATCAGTGAGTCGAAGGGACAGGGTCGGCAGACCCAGTACTTC. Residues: CAISESKGQGRQTQYF.

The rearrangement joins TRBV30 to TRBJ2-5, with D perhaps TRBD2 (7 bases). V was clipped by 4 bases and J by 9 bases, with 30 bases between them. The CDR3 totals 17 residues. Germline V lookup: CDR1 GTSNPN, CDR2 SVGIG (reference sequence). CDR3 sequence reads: CAWNSRWGGGDSGAQYF. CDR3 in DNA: TGTGCCTGGAATAGCCGGTGGGGAGGGGGTGATTCAGGGGCCCAGTACTTC. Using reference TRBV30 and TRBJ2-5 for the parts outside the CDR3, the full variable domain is SQTIHQWPATLVQPVGSPLSLECTVEGTSNPNLYWYRQAAGRGLQLLFYSVGIGQISSEVPQNLSASRPQDRQFILSSKKLLLSDSGFYLCAWNSRWGGGDSGAQYFGPGTRLLVL.

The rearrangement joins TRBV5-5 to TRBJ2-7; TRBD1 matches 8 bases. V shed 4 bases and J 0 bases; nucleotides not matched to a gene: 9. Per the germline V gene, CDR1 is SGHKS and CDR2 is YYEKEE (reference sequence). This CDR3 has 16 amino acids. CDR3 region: CASSRRTGRFSYEQYF. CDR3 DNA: TGTGCCAGCAGCCGACGGACAGGGCGGTTCTCCTACGAGCAGTACTTC.

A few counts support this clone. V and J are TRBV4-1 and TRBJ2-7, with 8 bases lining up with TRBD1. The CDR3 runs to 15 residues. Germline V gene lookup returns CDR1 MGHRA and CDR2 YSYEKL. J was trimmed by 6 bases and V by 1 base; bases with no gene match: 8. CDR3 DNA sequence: TGCGCCAGCAGCCAAGCGACGGACAGGGTAAGCGAGCAGTACTTC. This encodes CASSQATDRVSEQYF.

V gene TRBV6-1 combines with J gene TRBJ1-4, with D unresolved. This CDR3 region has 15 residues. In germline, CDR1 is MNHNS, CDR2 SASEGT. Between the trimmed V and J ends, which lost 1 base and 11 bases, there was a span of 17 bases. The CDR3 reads CASSEVYSSPEKLFF. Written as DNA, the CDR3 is TGTGCCAGCAGTGAAGTATATAGCAGCCCTGAGAAACTGTTTTTT.

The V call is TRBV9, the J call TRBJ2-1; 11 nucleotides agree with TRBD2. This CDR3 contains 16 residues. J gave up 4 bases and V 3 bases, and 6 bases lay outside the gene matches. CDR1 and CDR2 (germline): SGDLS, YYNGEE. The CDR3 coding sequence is TGTGCCAGCAGCGGTCCTAGCGGGGGGCGATACAATGAGCAGTTCTTC. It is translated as CASSGPSGGRYNEQFF.

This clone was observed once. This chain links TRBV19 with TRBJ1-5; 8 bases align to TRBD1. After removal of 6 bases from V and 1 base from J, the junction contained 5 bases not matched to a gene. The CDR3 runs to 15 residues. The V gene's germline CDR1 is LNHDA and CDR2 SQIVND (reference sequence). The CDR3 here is CASSQRQGSNQPQHF. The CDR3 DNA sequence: TGTGCCAGTAGCCAGAGACAGGGGAGCAATCAGCCCCAGCATTTT.

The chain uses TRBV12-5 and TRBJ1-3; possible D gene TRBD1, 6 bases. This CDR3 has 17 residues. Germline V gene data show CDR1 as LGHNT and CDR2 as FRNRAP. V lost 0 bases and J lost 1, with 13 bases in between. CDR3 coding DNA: TGTGCTAGTGGTTTGGTAGGCAGGGGTCTTTCTGGAAACACCATATATTTT. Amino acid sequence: CASGLVGRGLSGNTIYF.

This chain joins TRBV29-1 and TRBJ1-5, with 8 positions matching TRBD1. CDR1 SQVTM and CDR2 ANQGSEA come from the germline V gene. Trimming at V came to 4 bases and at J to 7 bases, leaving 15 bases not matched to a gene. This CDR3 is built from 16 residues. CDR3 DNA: TGCAGCGTTGTTCTTGGAGGACAGGGCAGTTACCAGCCCCAGCATTTT. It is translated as CSVVLGGQGSYQPQHF. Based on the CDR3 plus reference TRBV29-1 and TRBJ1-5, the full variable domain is SAVISQKPSRDICQRGTSLTIQCQVDSQVTMMFWYRQQPGQSLTLIATANQGSEATYESGFVIDKFPISRPNLTFSTLTVSNMSPEDSSIYLCSVVLGGQGSYQPQHFGDGTRLSIL.

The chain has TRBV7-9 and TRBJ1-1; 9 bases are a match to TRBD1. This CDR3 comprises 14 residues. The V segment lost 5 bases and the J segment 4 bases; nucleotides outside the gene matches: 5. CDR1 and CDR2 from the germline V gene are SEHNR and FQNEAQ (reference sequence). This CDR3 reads CASSPGQGSTEAFF. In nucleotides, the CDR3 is TGTGCCAGCAGCCCGGGACAGGGAAGCACTGAAGCTTTCTTT. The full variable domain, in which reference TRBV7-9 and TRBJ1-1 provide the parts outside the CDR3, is DTGVSQNPRHKITKRGQNVTFRCDPISEHNRLYWYRQTLGQGPEFLTYFQNEAQLEKSRLLSDRFSAERPKGSFSTLEIQRTEQGDSAMYLCASSPGQGSTEAFFGQGTRLTVV.

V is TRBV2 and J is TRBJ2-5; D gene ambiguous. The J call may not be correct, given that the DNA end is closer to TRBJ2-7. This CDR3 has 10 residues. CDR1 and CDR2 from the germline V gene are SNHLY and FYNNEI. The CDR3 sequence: CASSDYEQYF. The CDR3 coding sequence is TGTGCCAGCAGTGATTACGAGCAGTACTTC.

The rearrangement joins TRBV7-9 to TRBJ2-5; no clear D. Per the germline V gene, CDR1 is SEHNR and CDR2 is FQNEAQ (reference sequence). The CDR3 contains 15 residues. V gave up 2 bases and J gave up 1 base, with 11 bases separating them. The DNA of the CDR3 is TGTGCCAGCAGCTTAATGACTGGGTTCCAAGAGACCCAGTACTTC. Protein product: CASSLMTGFQETQYF.